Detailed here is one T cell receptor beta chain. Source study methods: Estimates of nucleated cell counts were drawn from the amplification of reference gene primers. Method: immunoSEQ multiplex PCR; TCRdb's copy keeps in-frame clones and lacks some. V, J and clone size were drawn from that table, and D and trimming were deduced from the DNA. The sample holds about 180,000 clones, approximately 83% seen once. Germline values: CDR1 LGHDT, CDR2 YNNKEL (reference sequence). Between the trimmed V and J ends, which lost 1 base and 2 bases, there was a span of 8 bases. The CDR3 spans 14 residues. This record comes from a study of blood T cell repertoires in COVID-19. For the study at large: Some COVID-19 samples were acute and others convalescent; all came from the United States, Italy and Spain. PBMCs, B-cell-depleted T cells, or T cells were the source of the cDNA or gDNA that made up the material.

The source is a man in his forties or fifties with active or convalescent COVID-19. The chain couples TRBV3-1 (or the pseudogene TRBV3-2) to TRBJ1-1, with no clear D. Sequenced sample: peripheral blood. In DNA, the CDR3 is TGTGCCAGCAGCCAAGCACAGACCAACACTGAAGCTTTCTTT. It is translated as CASSQAQTNTEAFF.